This T cell receptor (beta chain) is from a study of blood T cell repertoires in COVID-19. Turning to the study itself: Acute-phase and convalescent COVID-19 samples originated in the United States, Italy and Spain. Sample material is recorded as cDNA or gDNA derived from T cells, B-cell-depleted T cells, or PBMCs.

CDR3 length: 12 amino acids. J was trimmed by 12 bases and V by 11 bases; bases with no gene match: 11. Per the germline V gene, CDR1 is ENHRY and CDR2 is SYGVKD. In the authors' workflow: From reference gene primer amplification, estimates of nucleated cell counts were derived. Method: immunoSEQ multiplex PCR; TCRdb's copy keeps in-frame clones and lacks some. The V and J calls and clone size were taken over from that table, and D and trimming were inferred from the DNA. Among around 290,000 clones listed, around 88% were seen once. The material sequenced was peripheral blood. This sequence joins TRBV10-3 and TRBJ1-4; 8 nucleotides match TRBD1. This TCR came from a man aged 40-49 years with acute or convalescent COVID-19. CDR3 amino acids: CASSGQGLELFF. CDR3 bases: TGTGCCTCTTCCGGACAGGGTTTGGAACTGTTTTTT.